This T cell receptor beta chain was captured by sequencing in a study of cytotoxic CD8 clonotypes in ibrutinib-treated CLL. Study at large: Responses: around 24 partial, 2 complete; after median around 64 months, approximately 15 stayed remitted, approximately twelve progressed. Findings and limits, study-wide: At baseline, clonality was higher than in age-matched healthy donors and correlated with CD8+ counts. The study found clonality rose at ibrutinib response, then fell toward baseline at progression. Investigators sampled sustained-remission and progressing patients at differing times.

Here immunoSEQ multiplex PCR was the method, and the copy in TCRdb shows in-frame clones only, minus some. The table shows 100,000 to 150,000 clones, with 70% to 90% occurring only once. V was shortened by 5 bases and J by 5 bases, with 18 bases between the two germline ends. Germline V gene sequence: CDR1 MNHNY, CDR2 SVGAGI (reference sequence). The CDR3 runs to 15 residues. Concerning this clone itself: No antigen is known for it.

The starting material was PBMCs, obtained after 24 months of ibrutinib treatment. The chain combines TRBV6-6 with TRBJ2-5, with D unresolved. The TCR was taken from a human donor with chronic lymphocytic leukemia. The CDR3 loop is CASSLRRNKGETQYF. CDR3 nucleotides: TGTGCCAGCAGTCTACGGCGGAACAAAGGGGAGACCCAGTACTTC.